Included here is one T cell receptor beta chain sequence, with context. TCRdb's table, derived via immunoSEQ multiplex PCR, lists solely in-frame clones and lacks some. The sample includes about 92,000 clones, under 90% of them seen just once. CDR3 length: 14 amino acids. The data were taken from a study of T cell responses to AZD1222 COVID-19 vaccine. This TCR was recovered from an adult in good health. The sequences come from peripheral blood, collected on day 0 of AZD1222 vaccination. The chain uses TRBV21-1 and TRBJ1-6; TRBD1, the table's D call, lacks a check against the DNA. TRBV21-1 is a pseudogene locus. CDR3 in DNA: TGTGCCAGCAGCAAGTCAGGGGTGAATTCACCCCTCCACTTT. Encoded protein: CASSKSGVNSPLHF.